This is a list of T cell receptor beta chains from one sample in a study of blood T cell repertoires in COVID-19. Assay used: immunoSEQ multiplex PCR; TCRdb lists only in-frame clones, some missing. The sample holds over 200,000 clones, more than 85% seen once. The sample was peripheral blood. These receptors originate from a man in his forties or fifties with acute or convalescent COVID-19. CDR3s leave out the opening cysteine and the closing phenylalanine or tryptophan. The order of the fields is V gene, J gene, clone size, CDR3 protein. Some rows have no size entry. The others give once, few or many, or a class for an expanded clone.

V gene: TRBV3-1/TRBV3-2; J gene: TRBJ2-3; clone size: .; CDR3 protein: ASSRLAGEPDTQY
V gene: TRBV5-1; J gene: TRBJ2-1; clone size: .; CDR3 protein: ASSPGTSGGAGEQF
V gene: TRBV6-1; J gene: TRBJ1-3; clone size: .; CDR3 protein: ASSEARSRPD
V gene: TRBV30; J gene: TRBJ1-6; clone size: .; CDR3 protein: AWTAGGAGSPLH
V gene: TRBV7-3; J gene: TRBJ2-3; clone size: .; CDR3 protein: ASSVSGGPDTQY
V gene: TRBV18; J gene: TRBJ2-7; clone size: .; CDR3 protein: ASSPPSSGPYEQY
V gene: TRBV15; J gene: TRBJ1-6; clone size: .; CDR3 protein: ATSRDRTGKGSPLH
V gene: TRBV19; J gene: TRBJ2-5; clone size: .; CDR3 protein: ASSIIPGTGVETQY
V gene: TRBV14; J gene: TRBJ2-7; clone size: .; CDR3 protein: ASSQGLAGPYEQY
V gene: TRBV29-1; J gene: TRBJ1-6; clone size: .; CDR3 protein: SVKVGASNSPLH
V gene: TRBV30; J gene: TRBJ2-7; clone size: .; CDR3 protein: ACQKTPGDEQY
V gene: TRBV27; J gene: TRBJ2-7; clone size: .; CDR3 protein: ASCLSGPSYEQY
V gene: TRBV6-6; J gene: TRBJ2-5; clone size: .; CDR3 protein: ASRGAEGRETQY
V gene: TRBV24-1; J gene: TRBJ1-2; clone size: .; CDR3 protein: ATSDPRLYGGYT
V gene: TRBV9; J gene: TRBJ1-1; clone size: once; CDR3 protein: ASSVGRMNTEAF
V gene: TRBV10-2; J gene: TRBJ2-1; clone size: .; CDR3 protein: ASSSPEAYNEQF
V gene: TRBV9; J gene: TRBJ2-1; clone size: .; CDR3 protein: ASSVEGQGPYNEQF
V gene: TRBV7-2; J gene: TRBJ1-1; clone size: .; CDR3 protein: ATFPGNMNTEAF
V gene: TRBV24-1; J gene: TRBJ1-2; clone size: .; CDR3 protein: ATSEQGPPYGYT
V gene: TRBV13; J gene: TRBJ1-1; clone size: .; CDR3 protein: ASSLGAGYTEAF
V gene: TRBV3-1/TRBV3-2; J gene: TRBJ1-2; clone size: .; CDR3 protein: ASSVAGTGNGYT
V gene: TRBV5-1; J gene: TRBJ2-7; clone size: .; CDR3 protein: ASTGQSSEQY
V gene: TRBV28; J gene: TRBJ2-7; clone size: .; CDR3 protein: ASSLRVPYEQY
V gene: TRBV10-3; J gene: TRBJ2-5; clone size: .; CDR3 protein: VTGQETQY
V gene: TRBV7-8; J gene: TRBJ2-1; clone size: .; CDR3 protein: ASSLRTGTFYNEQF
V gene: TRBV24-1; J gene: TRBJ2-2; clone size: .; CDR3 protein: ATSDLGTSGSINTGELF
V gene: TRBV7-8; J gene: TRBJ1-2; clone size: .; CDR3 protein: ASSLTPGQGTYGYT
V gene: TRBV4-1; J gene: TRBJ1-2; clone size: .; CDR3 protein: ASSQDWDRINYGYT
V gene: TRBV4-1; J gene: TRBJ2-7; clone size: few; CDR3 protein: ASSHRGQEPYEQY
V gene: TRBV28; J gene: TRBJ1-3; clone size: few; CDR3 protein: ASSPSLTGFGNTIY
V gene: TRBV7-2; J gene: TRBJ1-4; clone size: .; CDR3 protein: ASSLTGTNEKLF
V gene: TRBV4-2; J gene: TRBJ2-7; clone size: .; CDR3 protein: ASSQDRASYEQY
V gene: TRBV23-1; J gene: TRBJ2-5; clone size: .; CDR3 protein: ASSLTRELETQY
V gene: TRBV19; J gene: TRBJ1-5; clone size: .; CDR3 protein: ASSIDRASNQPQH
V gene: TRBV6-5; J gene: TRBJ1-1; clone size: .; CDR3 protein: ASSFTGNTEAF
V gene: TRBV19; J gene: TRBJ1-6; clone size: .; CDR3 protein: ASSERESPLH
V gene: TRBV7-6; J gene: TRBJ2-7; clone size: once; CDR3 protein: ASSLGREQY
V gene: TRBV19; J gene: TRBJ1-1; clone size: .; CDR3 protein: ASSIRGSTEAF
V gene: TRBV7-9; J gene: TRBJ2-3; clone size: .; CDR3 protein: ASSITRVDTQY
V gene: TRBV5-5; J gene: TRBJ1-2; clone size: .; CDR3 protein: ASSFQGAHGYT
V gene: TRBV24-1; J gene: TRBJ2-3; clone size: few; CDR3 protein: ATSDERLQVATQY
V gene: TRBV21-1; J gene: TRBJ1-6; clone size: .; CDR3 protein: ASSERSL
V gene: TRBV5-8; J gene: TRBJ1-3; clone size: .; CDR3 protein: ASSLGVGTEGNTIY
V gene: TRBV6-2/TRBV6-3; J gene: TRBJ1-2; clone size: .; CDR3 protein: ASSYSRTGGDGYT
V gene: TRBV5-1; J gene: TRBJ2-5; clone size: .; CDR3 protein: ASSLGGPRETQY
V gene: TRBV4-1; J gene: TRBJ1-5; clone size: .; CDR3 protein: ASSQVGGENQPQH
V gene: TRBV5-6; J gene: TRBJ1-2; clone size: .; CDR3 protein: ASSFGTGEGYT
V gene: TRBV12-3/TRBV12-4; J gene: TRBJ1-1; clone size: .; CDR3 protein: ASSNNWNTEAF
V gene: TRBV11-3; J gene: TRBJ2-3; clone size: once; CDR3 protein: ASSLGLSGPDTQY
V gene: TRBV5-5; J gene: TRBJ2-3; clone size: .; CDR3 protein: ASSPGTSGGFTDTQY
V gene: TRBV2; J gene: TRBJ1-6; clone size: .; CDR3 protein: ASRMGTGASPLH
V gene: TRBV5-5; J gene: TRBJ1-5; clone size: .; CDR3 protein: ASSPRQGGGQPQH
V gene: TRBV11-3; J gene: TRBJ2-3; clone size: .; CDR3 protein: ASSPDSGLSTDTQY
V gene: TRBV6-5; J gene: TRBJ2-7; clone size: .; CDR3 protein: ASRWTSGAYEQY
V gene: TRBV7-8; J gene: TRBJ2-7; clone size: .; CDR3 protein: ASTPGQGSDEQY
V gene: TRBV3-1/TRBV3-2; J gene: TRBJ1-3; clone size: once; CDR3 protein: ASSLRTTASGNTIY
V gene: TRBV5-1; J gene: TRBJ2-7; clone size: .; CDR3 protein: ASSLLAGEYEQY
V gene: TRBV18; J gene: TRBJ1-4; clone size: .; CDR3 protein: ASSPGQGRTNEKLF
V gene: TRBV12-3/TRBV12-4; J gene: TRBJ1-1; clone size: .; CDR3 protein: ASSLEQDTEAF
V gene: TRBV5-1; J gene: TRBJ2-1; clone size: .; CDR3 protein: ASSSGTGTTSGGADEQF